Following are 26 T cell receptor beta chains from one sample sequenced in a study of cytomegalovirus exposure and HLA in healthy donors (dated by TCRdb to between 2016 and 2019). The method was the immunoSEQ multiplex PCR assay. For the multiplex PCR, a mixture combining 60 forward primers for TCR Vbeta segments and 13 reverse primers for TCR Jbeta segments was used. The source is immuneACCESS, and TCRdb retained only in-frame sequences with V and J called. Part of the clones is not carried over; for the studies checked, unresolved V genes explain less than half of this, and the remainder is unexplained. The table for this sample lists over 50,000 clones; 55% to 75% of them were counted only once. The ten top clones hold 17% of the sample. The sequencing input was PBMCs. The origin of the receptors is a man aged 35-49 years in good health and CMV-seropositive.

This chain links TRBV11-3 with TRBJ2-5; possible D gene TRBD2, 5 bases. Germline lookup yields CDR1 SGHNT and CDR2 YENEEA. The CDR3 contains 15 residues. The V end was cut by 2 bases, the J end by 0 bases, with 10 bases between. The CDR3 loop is CASSLKRSNQETQYF. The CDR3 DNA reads TGTGCCAGCAGCTTAAAGCGGAGCAACCAAGAGACCCAGTACTTC.

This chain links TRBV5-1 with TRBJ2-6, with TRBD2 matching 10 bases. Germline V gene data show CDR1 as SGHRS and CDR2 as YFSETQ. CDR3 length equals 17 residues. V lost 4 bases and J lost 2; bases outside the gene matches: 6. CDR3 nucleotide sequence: TGCGCCAGCAGCCTTGAGCGGGGGGGTACTGGGGCCAACGTCCTGACTTTC. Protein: CASSLERGGTGANVLTF.

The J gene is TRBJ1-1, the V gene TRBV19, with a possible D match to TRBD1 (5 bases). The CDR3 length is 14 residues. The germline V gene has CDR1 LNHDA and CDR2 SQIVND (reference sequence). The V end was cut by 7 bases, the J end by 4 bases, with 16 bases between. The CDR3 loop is CASITGAQGTEAFF. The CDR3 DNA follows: TGTGCCAGTATAACTGGGGCCCAGGGCACTGAAGCTTTCTTT.

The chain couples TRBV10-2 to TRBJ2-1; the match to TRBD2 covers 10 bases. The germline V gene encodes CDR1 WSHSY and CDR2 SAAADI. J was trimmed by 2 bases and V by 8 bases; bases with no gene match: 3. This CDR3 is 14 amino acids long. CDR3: CASRLAGAYNEQFF. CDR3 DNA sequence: TGCGCCAGCCGTCTAGCGGGAGCCTACAATGAGCAGTTCTTC.

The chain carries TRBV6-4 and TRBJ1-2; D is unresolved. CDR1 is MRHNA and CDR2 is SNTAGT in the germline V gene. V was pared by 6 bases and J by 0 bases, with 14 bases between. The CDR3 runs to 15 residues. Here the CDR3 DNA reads TGTGCCAGCAGCGCAAGTTATACATCTAACTATGGCTACACCTTC. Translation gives CASSASYTSNYGYTF.

This CDR3 is CASSLRPGQVRYEQYF. Written as DNA, the CDR3 is TGCGCCAGCAGCCTACGACCGGGACAGGTTCGTTACGAGCAGTACTTC. The rearrangement uses TRBV4-1 and TRBJ2-7; 8 nucleotides agree with TRBD1. CDR1 and CDR2 from the germline V gene are MGHRA and YSYEKL. The CDR3 runs 16 residues. With V trimmed by 4 bases and J by 4 bases, 12 bases remained unmatched.

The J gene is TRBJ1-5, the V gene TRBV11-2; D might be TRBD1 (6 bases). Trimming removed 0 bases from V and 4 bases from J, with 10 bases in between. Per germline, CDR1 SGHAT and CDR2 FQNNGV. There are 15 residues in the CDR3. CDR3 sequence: CASSLEDSPNQPQHF. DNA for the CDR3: TGTGCCAGCAGCTTAGAGGACAGTCCGAATCAGCCCCAGCATTTT. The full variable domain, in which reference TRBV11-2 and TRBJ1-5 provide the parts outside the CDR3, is EAGVAQSPRYKIIEKRQSVAFWCNPISGHATLYWYQQILGQGPKLLIQFQNNGVVDDSQLPKDRFSAERLKGVDSTLKIQPAKLEDSAVYLCASSLEDSPNQPQHFGDGTRLSIL.

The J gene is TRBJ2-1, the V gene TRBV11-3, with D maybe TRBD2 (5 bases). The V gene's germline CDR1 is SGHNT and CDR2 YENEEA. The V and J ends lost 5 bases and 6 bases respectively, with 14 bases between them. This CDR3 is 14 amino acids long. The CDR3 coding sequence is TGTGCCAGCAGCGGCCGCCGAGGGTTCAATGAGCAGTTCTTC. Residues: CASSGRRGFNEQFF.

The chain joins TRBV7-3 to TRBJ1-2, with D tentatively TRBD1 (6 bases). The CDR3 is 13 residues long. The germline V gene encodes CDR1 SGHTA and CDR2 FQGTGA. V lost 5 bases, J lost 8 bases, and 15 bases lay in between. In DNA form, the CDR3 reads TGTGCCAGCAGCGAGGGGGGGGAGGGAGGCTACACCTTC. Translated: CASSEGGEGGYTF.

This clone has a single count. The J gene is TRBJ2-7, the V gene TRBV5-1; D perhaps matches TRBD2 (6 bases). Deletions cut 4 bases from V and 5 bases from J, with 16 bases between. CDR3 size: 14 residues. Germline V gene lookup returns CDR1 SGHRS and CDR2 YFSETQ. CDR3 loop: CASSIWAPGDEQYF. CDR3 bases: TGCGCCAGCAGCATCTGGGCACCGGGGGACGAGCAGTACTTC.

CDR3 in DNA: TGCGCCAGCAGCTTTGGACTAAATGAGCAGTTCTTC. This translates into CASSFGLNEQFF. The chain combines TRBV5-1 with TRBJ2-1, with D possibly TRBD2 on 6 matching bases. Trimming removed 2 bases at V and 7 bases at J, with 7 bases between. Germline CDR1 and CDR2: SGHRS and YFSETQ. CDR3 length equals 12 residues.

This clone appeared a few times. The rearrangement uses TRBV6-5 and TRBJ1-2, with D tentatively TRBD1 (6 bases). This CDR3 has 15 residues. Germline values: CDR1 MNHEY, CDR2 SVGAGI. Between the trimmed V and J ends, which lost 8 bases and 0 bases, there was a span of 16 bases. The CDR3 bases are TGTGCCAGCGATACTGGGGGGGCCGCTAACTATGGCTACACCTTC. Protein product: CASDTGGAANYGYTF.

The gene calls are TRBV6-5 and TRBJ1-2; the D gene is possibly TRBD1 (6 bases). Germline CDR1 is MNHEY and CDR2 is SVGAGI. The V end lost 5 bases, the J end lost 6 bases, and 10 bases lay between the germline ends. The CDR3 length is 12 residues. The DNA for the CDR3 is TGTGCCAGCAGTAACAGGGTTGATGGCTACACCTTC. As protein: CASSNRVDGYTF.

The CDR3 reads CASSDGRGDEKLFF. In nucleotides, the CDR3 is TGTGCCAGCAGTGACGGCAGGGGGGACGAAAAACTGTTTTTT. This chain uses TRBV2 with TRBJ1-4; 7 nucleotides line up with TRBD1. This CDR3 has 14 residues. Germline lookup yields CDR1 SNHLY and CDR2 FYNNEI. The V segment lost 3 bases and the J segment 8 bases; nucleotides outside the gene matches: 6.

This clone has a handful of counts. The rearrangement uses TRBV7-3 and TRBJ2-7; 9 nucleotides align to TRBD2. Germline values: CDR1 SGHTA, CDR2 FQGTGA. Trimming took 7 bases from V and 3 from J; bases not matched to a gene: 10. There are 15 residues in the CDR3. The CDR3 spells CASIVGSGSLYEQYF. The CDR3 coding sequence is TGTGCCAGCATCGTAGGTAGCGGGAGTCTCTACGAGCAGTACTTC.

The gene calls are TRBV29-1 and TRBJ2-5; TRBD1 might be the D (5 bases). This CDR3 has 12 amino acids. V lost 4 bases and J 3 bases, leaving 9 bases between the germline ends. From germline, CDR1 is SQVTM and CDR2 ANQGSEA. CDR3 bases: TGCAGCGTTGGACAGCCTAAAGAGACCCAGTACTTC. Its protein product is CSVGQPKETQYF. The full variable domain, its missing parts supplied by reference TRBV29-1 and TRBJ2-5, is SAVISQKPSRDICQRGTSLTIQCQVDSQVTMMFWYRQQPGQSLTLIATANQGSEATYESGFVIDKFPISRPNLTFSTLTVSNMSPEDSSIYLCSVGQPKETQYFGPGTRLLVL.

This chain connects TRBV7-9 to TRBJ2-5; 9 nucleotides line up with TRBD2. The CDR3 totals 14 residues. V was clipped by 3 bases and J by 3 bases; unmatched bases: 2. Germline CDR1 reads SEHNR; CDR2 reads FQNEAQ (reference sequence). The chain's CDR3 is CASSFGGGEETQYF. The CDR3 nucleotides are TGTGCCAGCAGCTTTGGCGGGGGGGAAGAGACCCAGTACTTC.

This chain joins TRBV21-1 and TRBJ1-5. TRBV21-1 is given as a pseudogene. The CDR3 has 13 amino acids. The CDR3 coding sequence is TGTGCCAGCAGCGGTCTGAGGGATCAGCCCCAGCATTTT. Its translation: CASSGLRDQPQHF.

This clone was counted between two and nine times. The CDR3 DNA follows: TGCAGTGCTAGAGACATTTACGAGCAGTACTTC. Amino acids: CSARDIYEQYF. The V gene is TRBV20-1, the J gene TRBJ2-7; D not certain. V gave up 0 bases and J gave up 4 bases, with 4 bases separating them. The length of the CDR3 is 11 residues. The germline gives CDR1 DFQATT, CDR2 SNEGSKA (reference sequence).

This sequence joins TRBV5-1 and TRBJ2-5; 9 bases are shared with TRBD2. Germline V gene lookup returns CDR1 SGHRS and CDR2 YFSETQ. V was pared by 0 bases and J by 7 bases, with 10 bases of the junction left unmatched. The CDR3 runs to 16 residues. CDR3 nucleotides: TGCGCCAGCAGCTTGGAAGTTAGCGGGGGAGGTGGGACCCAGTACTTC. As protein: CASSLEVSGGGGTQYF.

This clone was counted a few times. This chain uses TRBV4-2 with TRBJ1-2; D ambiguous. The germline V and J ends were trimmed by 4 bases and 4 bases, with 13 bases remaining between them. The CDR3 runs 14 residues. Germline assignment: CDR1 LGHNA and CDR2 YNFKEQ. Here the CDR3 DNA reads TGTGCCAGCAGCCGATTACAATCGATCTATGGCTACACCTTC. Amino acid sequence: CASSRLQSIYGYTF.

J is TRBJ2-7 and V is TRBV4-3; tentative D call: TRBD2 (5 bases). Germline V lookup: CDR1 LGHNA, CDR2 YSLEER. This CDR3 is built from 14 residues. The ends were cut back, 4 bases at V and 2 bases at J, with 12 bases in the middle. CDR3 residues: CASSPTDGAYEQYF. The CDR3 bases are TGCGCCAGCAGCCCAACGGACGGGGCCTACGAGCAGTACTTC.

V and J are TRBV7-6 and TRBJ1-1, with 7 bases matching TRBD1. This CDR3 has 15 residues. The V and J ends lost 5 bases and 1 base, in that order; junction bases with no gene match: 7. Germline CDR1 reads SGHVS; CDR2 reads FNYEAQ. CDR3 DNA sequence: TGTGCCAGCAGCACCAGCCGACAGGGGAACACTGAAGCTTTCTTT. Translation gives CASSTSRQGNTEAFF.

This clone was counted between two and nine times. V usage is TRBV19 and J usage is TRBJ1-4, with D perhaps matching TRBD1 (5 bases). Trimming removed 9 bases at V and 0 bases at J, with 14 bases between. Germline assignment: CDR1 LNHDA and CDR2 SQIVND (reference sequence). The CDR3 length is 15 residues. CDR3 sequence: CASLSRQTTNEKLFF. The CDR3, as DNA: TGTGCCAGCCTCAGTCGACAGACAACTAATGAAAAACTGTTTTTT.

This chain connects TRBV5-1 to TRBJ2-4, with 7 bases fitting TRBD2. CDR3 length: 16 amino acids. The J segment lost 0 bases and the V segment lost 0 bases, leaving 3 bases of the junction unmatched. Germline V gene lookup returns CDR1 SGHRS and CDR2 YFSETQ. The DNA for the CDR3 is TGCGCCAGCAGCTTGGAAGGGAGGGGAGCCAAAAACATTCAGTACTTC. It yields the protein CASSLEGRGAKNIQYF.

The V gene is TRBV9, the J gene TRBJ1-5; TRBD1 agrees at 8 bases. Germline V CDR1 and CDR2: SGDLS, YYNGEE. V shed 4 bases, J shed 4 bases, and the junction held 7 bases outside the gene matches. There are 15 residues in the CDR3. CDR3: CASSPGQGDNQPQHF. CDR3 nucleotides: TGTGCCAGCAGCCCCGGACAGGGAGATAATCAGCCCCAGCATTTT.